This T cell receptor beta chain was identified during a study of OX40 agonist ivuxolimab in advanced cancers. Study information: Subjects had a mean age of roughly 60 years, with a range of about 23 to 79; about 83% were male. Prior checkpoint blockade (anti-PD-1, anti-PD-L1 or anti-CTLA-4) was permitted; 40% had it. Study-wide findings and caveats: In CD8+ T cells, expanded clones were on average more numerous than in CD4+.

TCRdb keeps only in-frame clones here, not all; method: immunoSEQ multiplex PCR. The table lists around 87,000 clones, 94% of them singletons, with roughly 2.8% in the top ten. Excluded were patients having autoimmune disease history or systemic immunosuppression. This CDR3 has 12 residues. Germline V CDR1 and CDR2: SGHNT, YYREEE (reference sequence). Trimming shortened V by 1 base and J by 9 bases, and 8 bases separated the two germline ends. Details on this clone: The antigen is unknown.

This receptor was identified in an adult with an advanced solid tumor such as melanoma, head and neck, liver or kidney cancer. Here the sequenced sample was CD4+ or CD8+ T cells sorted from blood, taken in a trial of the OX40 agonist ivuxolimab. The rearrangement links TRBV5-4 to TRBJ2-1, with D hard to call. This chain's CDR3 is CASSLLEGEQFF. For the CDR3, the DNA is TGTGCCAGCAGCTTGCTAGAAGGTGAGCAGTTCTTC.